The 27 T cell receptor beta chains below were found in one sample sequenced in a study of cytomegalovirus exposure and HLA in healthy donors. Primers for the PCR totalled 60 Vbeta and 13 Jbeta. Data came from immunoSEQ multiplex PCR; TCRdb stores just in-frame clones and leaves some out. The table has about 140,000 clones, around 78% seen once. The material sequenced was PBMCs. Every receptor here comes from a male donor in good health and CMV-seronegative.

This CDR3 reads CASTQGSREKLFF. CDR3 bases: TGTGCCAGTACCCAGGGTAGCCGTGAAAAACTGTTTTTT. This sequence joins TRBV19 and TRBJ1-4; TRBD1 is a possible D gene (5 bases). There are 13 residues in the CDR3. Trimming left V 7 bases short and J 7 bases short, with 13 bases between. Germline assignment: CDR1 LNHDA and CDR2 SQIVND (reference sequence).

This chain joins TRBV4-2 and TRBJ1-4, with 7 bases matching TRBD1. J lost 7 bases, V lost 1 base, and 3 bases had no gene match. CDR3 length equals 14 residues. The germline gives CDR1 LGHNA, CDR2 YNFKEQ. CDR3: CASSQGGQFEKLFF. In nucleotides, the CDR3 is TGTGCCAGCAGCCAAGGGGGACAGTTTGAAAAACTGTTTTTT.

The chain links TRBV11-2 to TRBJ1-3; D gene ambiguous. CDR1 SGHAT and CDR2 FQNNGV come from the germline V gene. Trimming stripped 8 bases from V and 0 bases from J, with 14 bases between. The CDR3 consists of 15 residues. The CDR3 bases are TGTGCCAGCGAATTACGGGGTTCCTCTGGAAACACCATATATTTT. Its protein product is CASELRGSSGNTIYF.

The chain recombines TRBV5-1 with TRBJ2-5, with TRBD2 identical over 7 bases. CDR3 size: 17 residues. The V gene end was trimmed by 2 bases and the J gene end by 5 bases; junction bases not matched to a gene: 15. CDR1 is SGHRS, CDR2 YFSETQ, per germline. CDR3 in amino acids: CASSLTLAGAGFETQYF. Written as DNA, the CDR3 is TGCGCCAGCAGCTTAACCTTAGCGGGCGCCGGCTTTGAGACCCAGTACTTC.

The V gene is TRBV21-1, the J gene TRBJ1-1; whether TRBD1, the table's D call, matches the DNA was not checked. TRBV21-1 is a recognized pseudogene. The CDR3 is made up of 16 amino acids. Written as DNA, the CDR3 is TGTGCCAGCAGCAAAGGTACCCAGGGGAGAGACACTGAAGCTTTCTTT. As protein: CASSKGTQGRDTEAFF.

The chain couples TRBV19 to TRBJ1-4, with 8 bases lining up with TRBD1. The CDR3 runs to 14 residues. From germline, CDR1 is LNHDA and CDR2 SQIVND (reference sequence). Trimming cost V 6 bases and J 9 bases; bases outside gene matches: 9. The CDR3 loop is CASSLDRVGKKLFF. The CDR3 bases are TGTGCCAGTAGCCTGGACAGGGTGGGGAAAAAACTGTTTTTT.

This rearrangement joins TRBV30 to TRBJ2-2, with D tentatively TRBD2 (7 bases). Germline V gene sequence: CDR1 GTSNPN, CDR2 SVGIG (reference sequence). The CDR3 contains 15 residues. Deletions cut 4 bases from V and 5 bases from J, with 17 bases between. The CDR3 protein is CAWTKRGGRTGELFF. The CDR3 DNA reads TGTGCCTGGACCAAGAGGGGGGGTAGGACCGGGGAGCTGTTTTTT.

The rearrangement uses TRBV6-1 and TRBJ1-5; D is ambiguous. V gave up 4 bases and J gave up 7 bases, with 8 bases separating them. CDR1 and CDR2 (germline): MNHNS, SASEGT. The CDR3 covers 12 residues. In DNA form, the CDR3 reads TGTGCCAGCAGTGTTTGGGAGCAGCCCCAGCATTTT. It specifies CASSVWEQPQHF.

The chain has TRBV2 and TRBJ1-5; maybe TRBD1 (6 bases). Germline assignment: CDR1 SNHLY and CDR2 FYNNEI. The CDR3 consists of 15 residues. V lost 5 bases and J lost 0, with 11 bases in between. This CDR3 reads CASSKRTVSNQPQHF. DNA for the CDR3: TGTGCCAGCAGTAAAAGGACAGTTAGCAATCAGCCCCAGCATTTT.

In this sample, this clone turned up once. This chain joins TRBV5-6 and TRBJ2-7; 7 bases map to TRBD1. This CDR3 has 15 amino acids. The V gene end was trimmed by 5 bases and the J gene end by 5 bases; junction bases not matched to a gene: 13. CDR1 is SGHDT, CDR2 YYEEEE, per germline. The CDR3 DNA is TGTGCCAGCAGTTCATCCGGGACAGTATCCCACGAGCAGTACTTC. This codes for CASSSSGTVSHEQYF.

The chain uses TRBV29-1 and TRBJ1-1; 11 nucleotides line up with TRBD1. Losses at the gene ends were 2 bases for V and 7 bases for J; bases not matched to a gene: 3. The germline V gene encodes CDR1 SQVTM and CDR2 ANQGSEA. CDR3 length: 13 residues. The CDR3 protein is CSVESGTGGEAFF. CDR3 nucleotides: TGCAGCGTTGAATCTGGGACAGGGGGTGAAGCTTTCTTT.

CDR3 sequence: CASSKGGTGCCTGELFF. CDR3 sequence (DNA): TGTGCCAGCAGCAAAGGGGGGACAGGGTGTTGCACCGGGGAGCTGTTTTTT. V gene TRBV21-1 combines with J gene TRBJ2-2; TRBD1 was called by the table and not checked on the DNA. TRBV21-1 is tagged as a pseudogene. CDR3 length: 17 amino acids.

This chain links TRBV5-4 with TRBJ2-5, with 7 bases that match TRBD1. CDR3 size: 14 residues. Per the germline V gene, CDR1 is SGHNT and CDR2 is YYREEE (reference sequence). The V segment lost 2 bases and the J segment 4 bases; nucleotides outside the gene matches: 5. CDR3 nucleotide sequence: TGTGCCAGCAGCTTCGACAGGGCGGGAGAGACCCAGTACTTC. Protein sequence: CASSFDRAGETQYF.

The chain combines TRBV4-3 with TRBJ2-3; 8 positions agree with TRBD2. The V gene end was trimmed by 0 bases and the J gene end by 4 bases; junction bases not matched to a gene: 6. There are 16 residues in the CDR3. The germline CDR1 and CDR2 sequences are LGHNA and YSLEER. For the CDR3, the DNA is TGCGCCAGCAGCCAAGATTACGGGGGGGCCCCAGATACGCAGTATTTT. This sequence encodes CASSQDYGGAPDTQYF.

The V call is TRBV11-3, the J call TRBJ2-7, with D unresolved. The CDR3 contains 13 residues. V was trimmed by 4 bases and J by 0 bases, leaving 7 bases between them. The germline V gene encodes CDR1 SGHNT and CDR2 YENEEA. The CDR3 spells CASSSSYSYEQYF. Here the CDR3 DNA reads TGTGCCAGCAGCTCCTCCTACTCCTACGAGCAGTACTTC. The full variable domain, in which reference TRBV11-3 and TRBJ2-7 provide the parts outside the CDR3, is EAGVVQSPRYKIIEKKQPVAFWCNPISGHNTLYWYLQNLGQGPELLIRYENEEAVDDSQLPKDRFSAERLKGVDSTLKIQPAELGDSAVYLCASSSSYSYEQYFGPGTRLTVT.

The sample holds one count of this clone. The chain recombines TRBV4-2 with TRBJ1-3; D might be TRBD1 (5 bases). The ends were cut back, 0 bases at V and 2 bases at J, with 11 bases in the middle. The germline CDR1 and CDR2 sequences are LGHNA and YNFKEQ. This CDR3 is 16 amino acids long. The CDR3 protein is CASSQEGQGAGNTIYF. DNA for the CDR3: TGTGCCAGCAGCCAAGAGGGGCAGGGTGCTGGAAACACCATATATTTT.

This clone was picked up a small number of times. This chain connects TRBV6-5 to TRBJ2-3; TRBD2 is a possible D gene (6 bases). Germline CDR1 is MNHEY and CDR2 is SVGAGI. The CDR3 is 11 residues long. V dropped 5 bases and J dropped 11 bases, with 11 bases sitting between them. The CDR3 is CASSQGLGQYF. CDR3 DNA: TGTGCCAGCAGTCAGGGACTGGGGCAGTATTTT.

This clone was seen more than once but under ten times. The chain employs TRBV29-1 and TRBJ2-7, with 10 positions matching TRBD1. Germline V gene lookup returns CDR1 SQVTM and CDR2 ANQGSEA. V gave up 7 bases and J gave up 3 bases; unmatched junction bases: 9. CDR3 size: 14 residues. CDR3 protein: CSGGGGQGSYEQYF. The CDR3 DNA sequence: TGCAGCGGTGGGGGGGGACAGGGGAGCTACGAGCAGTACTTC.

V is TRBV5-4 and J is TRBJ2-1, with TRBD2 matching 7 bases. CDR1 is SGHNT, CDR2 YYREEE, per germline (reference sequence). The trim removed 3 bases at V and 4 bases at J, leaving 19 bases unmatched. The CDR3 covers 19 residues. The chain's CDR3 is CASSWGLPLASGSYNEQFF. In DNA form, the CDR3 reads TGTGCCAGCAGCTGGGGCCTGCCACTAGCTAGCGGAAGTTACAATGAGCAGTTCTTC. The variable domain in full, completed from reference TRBV5-4 and TRBJ2-1, reads ETGVTQSPTHLIKTRGQQVTLRCSSQSGHNTVSWYQQALGQGPQFIFQYYREEENGRGNFPPRFSGLQFPNYSSELNVNALELDDSALYLCASSWGLPLASGSYNEQFFGPGTRLTVL.

The rearrangement uses TRBV7-9 and TRBJ2-7, with 9 bases aligning to TRBD1. The CDR3 contains 15 residues. The germline gives CDR1 SEHNR, CDR2 FQNEAQ (reference sequence). V shed 1 base, J shed 2 bases, and the junction held 3 bases outside the gene matches. The CDR3 sequence: CASSLGDRVAYEQYF. The CDR3 nucleotides read TGTGCCAGCAGCTTAGGGGACAGGGTAGCCTACGAGCAGTACTTC.

This clone was observed a handful of times. The chain employs TRBV29-1 and TRBJ1-2, with TRBD1 as a possible D gene (5 bases). CDR1 is SQVTM, CDR2 ANQGSEA, per germline. The CDR3 runs to 11 residues. The V and J ends lost 8 bases and 2 bases respectively, with 9 bases between them. The CDR3 DNA is TGCAGCACGACAGACAACTATGGCTACACCTTC. Its translation is CSTTDNYGYTF. The full variable domain, rest sourced from reference TRBV29-1 and TRBJ1-2, is SAVISQKPSRDICQRGTSLTIQCQVDSQVTMMFWYRQQPGQSLTLIATANQGSEATYESGFVIDKFPISRPNLTFSTLTVSNMSPEDSSIYLCSTTDNYGYTFGSGTRLTVV.

This sequence joins TRBV18 and TRBJ2-3, with a weak D call TRBD2 (7 bases). Looked up from germline, CDR1 is KGHSH and CDR2 is LQKENI. V dropped 3 bases and J dropped 2 bases, with 12 bases sitting between them. The CDR3 spans 15 residues. The CDR3 nucleotides read TGTGCCAGCTCACCCGGGGGGCTTCCCACAGATACGCAGTATTTT. Its protein is CASSPGGLPTDTQYF.

In this sample, this clone turned up a few times. The chain links TRBV14 to TRBJ1-1, with 8 positions matching TRBD1. V lost 1 base and J lost 7; bases outside the gene matches: 11. The germline V gene has CDR1 SGHDN and CDR2 FVKESK. The CDR3 runs to 16 residues. The CDR3 DNA reads as TGTGCCAGCAGCCAAGTGGGAGACAGGGGCGCCCGTGAAGCTTTCTTT. Its translation: CASSQVGDRGAREAFF.

J is TRBJ1-6 and V is TRBV30; no clear D gene. Germline V lookup: CDR1 GTSNPN, CDR2 SVGIG (reference sequence). The CDR3 spans 18 residues. V was shortened by 1 base and J by 0 bases, with 16 bases between the two germline ends. CDR3 protein: CAWSALRRMSSYNSPLHF. As DNA, the CDR3 is TGTGCCTGGAGTGCTCTGAGGCGCATGAGCTCCTATAATTCACCCCTCCACTTT.

The J gene is TRBJ2-7, the V gene TRBV30, with 7 bases identical to TRBD2. The V gene's germline CDR1 is GTSNPN and CDR2 SVGIG (reference sequence). CDR3 length equals 13 residues. V shed 2 bases and J 5 bases; nucleotides not matched to a gene: 6. CDR3 protein: CAWSRTRFHEQYF. CDR3 coding DNA: TGTGCCTGGAGTCGGACTAGGTTCCACGAGCAGTACTTC.

The J gene is TRBJ1-5, the V gene TRBV11-2; D is uncertain. The CDR3 is 15 amino acids. V shed 5 bases and J shed 1 base, with 12 bases lying between them. The germline V gene encodes CDR1 SGHAT and CDR2 FQNNGV. The CDR3: CASSRGDESNQPQHF. As DNA, the CDR3 is TGTGCCAGCAGCCGCGGAGACGAGAGCAATCAGCCCCAGCATTTT.

This rearrangement joins TRBV4-1 to TRBJ1-2; D gene uncertain. Deletions cut 0 bases from V and 7 bases from J, with 6 bases between. Germline values: CDR1 MGHRA, CDR2 YSYEKL. The CDR3 covers 12 residues. The CDR3 DNA is TGCGCCAGCAGCCAAGATAGTAGTGGCTACACCTTC. Its protein product is CASSQDSSGYTF.